This TCR beta chain was captured in a study of cytotoxic CD8 clonotypes in ibrutinib-treated CLL. This table comes from immunoSEQ multiplex PCR, and its TCRdb copy is limited to in-frame clones, with some not included. The sample consists of roughly 58,000 clones, around 52% of them appearing once. J lost 6 bases, V lost 7 bases, and 5 bases had no gene match. There are 12 residues in the CDR3. Germline V gene sequence: CDR1 SGHTA, CDR2 FQGNSA. The chain employs TRBV7-2 and TRBJ1-1; 7 bases line up with TRBD1. The input for sequencing was PBMCs, taken at disease progression, from a patient treated with ibrutinib. The sequence was obtained from a human donor with chronic lymphocytic leukemia. CDR3: CASTRGRAEAFF. The CDR3 nucleotides are TGTGCCAGCACCAGGGGGAGAGCTGAAGCTTTCTTT.